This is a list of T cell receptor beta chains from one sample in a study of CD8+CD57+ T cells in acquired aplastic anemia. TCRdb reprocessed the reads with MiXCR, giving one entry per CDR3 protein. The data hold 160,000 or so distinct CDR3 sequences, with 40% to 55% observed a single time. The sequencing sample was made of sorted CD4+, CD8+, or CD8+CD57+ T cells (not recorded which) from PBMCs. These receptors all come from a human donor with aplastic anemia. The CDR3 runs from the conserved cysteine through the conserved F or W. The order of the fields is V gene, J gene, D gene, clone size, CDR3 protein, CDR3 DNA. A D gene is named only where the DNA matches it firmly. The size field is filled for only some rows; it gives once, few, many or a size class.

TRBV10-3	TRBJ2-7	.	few	CAISESSYEQYF	TGTGCCATCAGTGAGTCTAGCTACGAGCAGTACTTC
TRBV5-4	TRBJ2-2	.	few	CASSLSGRGYTGELFF	TGTGCCAGCAGCTTATCAGGAAGAGGGTACACCGGGGAGCTGTTTTTT
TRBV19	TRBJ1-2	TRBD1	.	CASRDRGGYTF	TGTGCCAGTAGGGACAGGGGTGGCTACACCTTC
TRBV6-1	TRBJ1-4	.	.	CASIQGSVEKLSF	TGTGCCAGCATACAAGGGTCGGTCGAAAAACTGTCTTTT
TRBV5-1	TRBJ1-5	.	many	CASSLAPDGGNQPQHF	TGCGCCAGCAGCTTGGCGCCAGACGGGGGCAATCAGCCCCAGCATTTT
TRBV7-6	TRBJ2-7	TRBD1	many	CASSLGQGNVQQYF	TGTGCCAGCAGCTTAGGACAGGGAAACGTCCAGCAGTACTTC
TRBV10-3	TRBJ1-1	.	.	CAISDWPMNTEAFF	TGTGCCATCAGTGATTGGCCGATGAACACTGAAGCTTTCTTT
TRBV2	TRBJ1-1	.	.	CASMGRVDTEAFF	TGTGCCAGCATGGGCAGGGTGGACACTGAAGCTTTCTTT
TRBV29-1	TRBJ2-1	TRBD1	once	CSVEGQGRGEQFF	TGCAGCGTTGAGGGACAGGGGAGGGGTGAGCAGTTCTTC
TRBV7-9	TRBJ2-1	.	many	CASSLVVGALREQFF	TGTGCCAGCAGCTTAGTCGTAGGAGCTCTGAGGGAGCAGTTCTTC
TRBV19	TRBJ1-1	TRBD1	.	CASSAQTGDTEAFF	TGTGCCAGTAGTGCGCAGACAGGGGACACTGAAGCTTTCTTT
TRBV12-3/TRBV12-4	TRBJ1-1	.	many	CASSSGLSLGNTEAFF	TGTGCCAGCAGTTCAGGGCTGTCCTTGGGGAACACTGAAGCTTTCTTT
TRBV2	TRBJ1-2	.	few	CASRQGAYGYTF	TGTGCCAGCAGACAGGGTGCCTATGGCTACACCTTC
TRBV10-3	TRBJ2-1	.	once	CAISGSSFVGEQFF	TGTGCCATCAGTGGATCCAGCTTCGTAGGGGAGCAGTTCTTC
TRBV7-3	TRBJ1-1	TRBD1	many	CASSSGQGEAFF	TGTGCCAGCAGTTCCGGACAGGGTGAAGCTTTCTTT
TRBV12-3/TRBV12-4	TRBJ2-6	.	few	CASSWGTNVLTF	TGTGCCAGCAGTTGGGGAACCAACGTCCTGACTTTC
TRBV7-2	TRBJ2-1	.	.	CASSLEWGNEQFF	TGTGCCAGCAGCTTAGAATGGGGCAATGAGCAGTTCTTC
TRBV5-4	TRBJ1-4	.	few	CASSLDPAAGIEKLFF	TGTGCCAGCAGCTTGGATCCGGCGGCAGGGATAGAAAAACTGTTTTTT
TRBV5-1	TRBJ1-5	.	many	CASSVEGGGNQPQHF	TGCGCCAGCAGCGTTGAAGGTGGGGGCAATCAGCCCCAGCATTTT
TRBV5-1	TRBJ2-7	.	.	CASSLVGGTITYEQYF	TGCGCCAGCAGCTTGGTGGGCGGGACAATTACTTACGAGCAGTACTTC
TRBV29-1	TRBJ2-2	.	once	CSVRQVLVGELFF	TGCAGCGTAAGACAGGTTCTCGTCGGGGAGCTGTTTTTT
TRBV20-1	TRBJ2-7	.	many	CSARLRGYEQYF	TGCAGTGCTAGGCTACGGGGATACGAGCAGTACTTC
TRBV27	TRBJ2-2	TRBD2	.	CASRGGWASGKERTGELFF	TGTGCCAGTAGGGGGGGGTGGGCTAGCGGGAAGGAACGGACCGGGGAGCTGTTTTTT
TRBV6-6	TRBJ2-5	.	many	CASRTGSQETQYF	TGTGCCAGCAGAACAGGATCCCAAGAGACCCAGTACTTC
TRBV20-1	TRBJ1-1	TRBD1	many	CSASNTGAFTEAFF	TGCAGTGCTAGTAATACAGGGGCTTTCACTGAAGCTTTCTTT
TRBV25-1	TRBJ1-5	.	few	CASSEASNQPQHF	TGTGCCAGCAGTGAAGCGAGTAATCAGCCCCAGCATTTT
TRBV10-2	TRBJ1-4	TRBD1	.	CASSQGAGGNEKLFF	TGCGCCAGCAGCCAAGGGGCAGGGGGGAATGAAAAACTGTTTTTT
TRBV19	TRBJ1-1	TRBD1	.	CASSIGGTDTEAFF	TGTGCCAGTAGTATCGGGGGGACAGACACTGAAGCTTTCTTT
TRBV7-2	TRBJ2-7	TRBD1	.	CASSRGGESYEQYF	TGTGCCAGCAGCCGAGGGGGCGAGTCCTACGAGCAGTACTTC
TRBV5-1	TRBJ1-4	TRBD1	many	CASSTFRGSNEKLFF	TGCGCCAGCAGCACTTTCAGGGGGTCAAATGAAAAACTGTTTTTT
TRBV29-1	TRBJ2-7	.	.	CSVEGVRVKFYEQYF	TGCAGCGTTGAAGGCGTCAGGGTAAAGTTCTACGAGCAGTACTTC
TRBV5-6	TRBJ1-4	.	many	CASSFREKLFF	TGTGCCAGCAGCTTTAGAGAAAAACTGTTTTTT
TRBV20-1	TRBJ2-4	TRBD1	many	CSASDRDRGSKNIQYF	TGCAGTGCTAGTGATCGGGACAGGGGGTCCAAAAACATTCAGTACTTC
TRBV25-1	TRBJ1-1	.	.	CASSESATGWTEAFF	TGTGCCAGCAGTGAATCAGCAACAGGGTGGACTGAAGCTTTCTTT
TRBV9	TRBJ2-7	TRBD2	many	CASSALAGDSYEQYF	TGTGCCAGCAGCGCGCTAGCGGGAGACTCCTACGAGCAGTACTTC
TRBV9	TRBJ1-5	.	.	CASSVEGGRQHF	TGTGCCAGCAGCGTAGAGGGGGGACGGCAGCATTTT
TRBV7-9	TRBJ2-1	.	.	CASRKASDEQFF	TGTGCCAGCAGAAAGGCGTCGGATGAGCAGTTCTTC
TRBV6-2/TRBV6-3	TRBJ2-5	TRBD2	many	CASTAGGQETQYF	TGTGCCAGCACAGCGGGAGGCCAAGAGACCCAGTACTTC
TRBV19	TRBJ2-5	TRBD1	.	CASTFTRDSQETQYF	TGTGCCAGTACCTTCACCCGGGACAGCCAAGAGACCCAGTACTTC
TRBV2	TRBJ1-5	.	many	CASSPGLWQPQHF	TGTGCCAGCAGTCCCGGTCTTTGGCAGCCCCAGCATTTT
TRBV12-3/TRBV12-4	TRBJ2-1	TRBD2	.	CASSRLAGGKGGQFF	TGTGCCAGCAGCCGACTAGCGGGAGGTAAGGGTGGGCAGTTCTTC
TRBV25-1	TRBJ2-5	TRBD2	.	CASSTGTSFGQETQYF	TGTGCCAGCAGCACCGGGACTAGCTTTGGGCAAGAGACCCAGTACTTC
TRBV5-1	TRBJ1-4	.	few	CASSPGGEGEKLFF	TGCGCCAGCAGCCCCGGGGGCGAGGGAGAAAAACTGTTTTTT
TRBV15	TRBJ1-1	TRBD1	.	CATSRGQGNTEAFF	TGTGCCACCAGCAGAGGACAGGGGAACACTGAAGCTTTCTTT
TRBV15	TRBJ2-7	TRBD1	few	CATSRDRGTGRHEQYF	TGTGCCACCAGCAGAGATCGCGGGACAGGTCGACACGAGCAGTACTTC
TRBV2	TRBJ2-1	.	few	CASSTPGLPTNEQFF	TGTGCCAGCAGTACTCCCGGGCTCCCCACCAATGAGCAGTTCTTC
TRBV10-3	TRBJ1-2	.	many	CAISESRRGRELDGYTF	TGTGCCATCAGTGAGTCGAGACGGGGGCGGGAACTCGATGGCTACACCTTC
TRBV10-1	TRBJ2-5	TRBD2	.	CASSTLAEQETQYF	TGCGCCAGCAGCACACTAGCGGAACAAGAGACCCAGTACTTC
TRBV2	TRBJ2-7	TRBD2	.	CASGLAGGLGEQYF	TGTGCCAGCGGACTAGCGGGAGGGCTCGGCGAGCAGTACTTC
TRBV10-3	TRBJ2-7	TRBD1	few	CASSYDRVSEQYF	TGTGCCAGCAGTTATGACAGGGTTAGCGAGCAGTACTTC